This section outlines one T cell receptor beta chain sequence together with its context. These data are taken from a study of T cells in Graves' hyperthyroidism and ophthalmopathy. Across the whole study: Upon initial diagnosis and before any treatment, peripheral blood was collected.

Trimming took 0 bases from V and 6 from J, leaving 9 bases between them. This CDR3 is built from 13 residues. CDR1 and CDR2 (germline): DFQATT, SNEGSKA (reference sequence). Newly diagnosed hyperthyroidism, duration under 2 months, in patients aged 18 to 65. Uncontrolled infection, other autoimmune disease, pregnancy or lactation excluded patients. Ahead of any ophthalmopathy symptoms, the blood sample was obtained at the first diagnosis of hyperthyroidism. What was amplified from RNA transcripts were TCR beta CDR3 regions. The HTBI primer set served for first-round RT-PCR of the TCR CDR3. TCRdb independently ran MiXCR on the multiplex PCR reads; one entry per CDR3 protein. The sample lists about 720,000 distinct CDR3 sequences, 15% to 20% occurring once.

This TCR was recovered from a woman aged 50 to 60 with Graves' hyperthyroidism that later progressed to Graves' ophthalmopathy. The rearrangement joins TRBV20-1 to TRBJ1-5, with unresolved D. The material sequenced was blood. CDR3 region: CSAREWGGQPQHF. The DNA of the CDR3 is TGCAGTGCTAGAGAGTGGGGAGGTCAGCCCCAGCATTTT.